This T cell receptor (beta chain) was profiled in a study of control samples from healthy donors and cancer patients (TCRdb year 2020). Remarks on this clone: Which antigen it targets is not known. One base away there is no much larger clone; base qualities are not given.

The library was made by the immunoSEQ multiplex PCR assay. Here the immuneACCESS table is served through TCRdb, limited to in-frame sequences with V and J called. Missing clones are a known gap in these copies; in checked studies unresolved V genes cover under half, and the rest lacks a known reason. This sample holds 120,000 or so clones; around 86% were observed only once. About 8.7% of the sample is taken by the ten largest. The CDR3 runs 19 residues from the cysteine to the phenylalanine. The entry retains the CDR3 DNA only, 57 bases that are in frame from base 1. Trimming removed 2 bases from V and 3 bases from J, leaving 26 bases between the germline ends. CDR1 is given as SGHKS and CDR2 as YYEKEE, both from the germline V gene (reference sequence).

The material sequenced was blood. The source is a middle-aged man in good health. The chain joins TRBV5-5 to TRBJ1-2; confidence is insufficient to name the D gene. CDR3 loop: CASSFLRSHDLSPDYGYTF. The DNA reads TGTGCCAGCAGCTTTTTGCGGTCCCACGATTTAAGCCCAGACTATGGCTACACCTTC.